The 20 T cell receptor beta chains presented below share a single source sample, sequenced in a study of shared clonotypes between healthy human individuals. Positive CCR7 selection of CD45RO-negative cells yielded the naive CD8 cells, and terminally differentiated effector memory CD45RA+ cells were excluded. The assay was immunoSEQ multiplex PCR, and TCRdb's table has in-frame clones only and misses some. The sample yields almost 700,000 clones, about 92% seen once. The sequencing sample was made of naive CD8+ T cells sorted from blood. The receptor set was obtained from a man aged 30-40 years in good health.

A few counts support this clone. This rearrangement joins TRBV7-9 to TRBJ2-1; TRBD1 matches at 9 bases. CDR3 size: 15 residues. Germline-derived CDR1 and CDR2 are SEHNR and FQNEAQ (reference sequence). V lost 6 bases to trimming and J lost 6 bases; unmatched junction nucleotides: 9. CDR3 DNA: TGTGCCAGCAGTCTCCCGGGACAGGGTATCAATGAGCAGTTCTTC. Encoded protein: CASSLPGQGINEQFF.

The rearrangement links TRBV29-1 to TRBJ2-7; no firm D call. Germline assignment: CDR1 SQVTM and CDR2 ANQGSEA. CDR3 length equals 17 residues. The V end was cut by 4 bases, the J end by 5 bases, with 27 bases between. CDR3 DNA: TGCAGCGTTGTAACCGAGCTACTCAGTCAAGATCTAGACGAGCAGTACTTC. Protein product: CSVVTELLSQDLDEQYF.

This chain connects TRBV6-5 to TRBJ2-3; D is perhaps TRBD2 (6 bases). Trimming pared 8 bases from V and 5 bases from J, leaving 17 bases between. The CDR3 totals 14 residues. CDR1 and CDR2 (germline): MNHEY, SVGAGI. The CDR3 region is CASGGGGSGDTQYF. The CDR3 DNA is TGTGCCAGCGGGGGAGGAGGTTCAGGAGATACGCAGTATTTT.

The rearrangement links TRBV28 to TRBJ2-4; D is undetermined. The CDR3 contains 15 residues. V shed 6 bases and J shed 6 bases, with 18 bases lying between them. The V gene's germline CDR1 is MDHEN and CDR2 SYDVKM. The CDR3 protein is CASSPPQLPSNIQYF. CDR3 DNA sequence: TGTGCCAGCAGCCCGCCACAGCTCCCTTCAAACATTCAGTACTTC.

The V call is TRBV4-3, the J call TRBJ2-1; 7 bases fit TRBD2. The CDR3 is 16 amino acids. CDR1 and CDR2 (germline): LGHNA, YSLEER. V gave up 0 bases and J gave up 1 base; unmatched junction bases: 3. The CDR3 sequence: CASSQESGTSYNEQFF. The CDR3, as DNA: TGCGCCAGCAGCCAAGAGAGCGGGACTTCCTACAATGAGCAGTTCTTC.

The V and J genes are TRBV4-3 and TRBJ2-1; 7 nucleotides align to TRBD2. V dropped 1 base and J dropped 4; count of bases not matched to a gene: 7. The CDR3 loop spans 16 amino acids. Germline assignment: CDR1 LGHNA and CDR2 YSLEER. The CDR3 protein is CASSQVWGGGYNEQFF. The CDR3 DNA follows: TGCGCCAGCAGCCAAGTTTGGGGCGGGGGATACAATGAGCAGTTCTTC.

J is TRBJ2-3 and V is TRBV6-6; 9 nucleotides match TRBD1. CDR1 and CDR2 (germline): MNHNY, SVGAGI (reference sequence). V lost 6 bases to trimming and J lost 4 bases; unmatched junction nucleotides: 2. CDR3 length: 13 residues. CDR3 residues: CASSGTGSDTQYF. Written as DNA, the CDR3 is TGTGCCAGCAGCGGGACAGGGTCAGATACGCAGTATTTT.

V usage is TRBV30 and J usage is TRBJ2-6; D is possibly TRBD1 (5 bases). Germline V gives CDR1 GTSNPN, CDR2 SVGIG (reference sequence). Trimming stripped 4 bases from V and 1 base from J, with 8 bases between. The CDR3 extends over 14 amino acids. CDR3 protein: CAWTPGSGANVLTF. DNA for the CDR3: TGTGCCTGGACTCCAGGGTCTGGGGCCAACGTCCTGACTTTC.

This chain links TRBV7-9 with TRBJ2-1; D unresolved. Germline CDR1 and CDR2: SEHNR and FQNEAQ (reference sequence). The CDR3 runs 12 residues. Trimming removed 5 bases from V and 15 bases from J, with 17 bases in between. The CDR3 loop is CASSLGARSWFF. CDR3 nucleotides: TGTGCCAGCAGCCTAGGAGCCAGGAGTTGGTTCTTC. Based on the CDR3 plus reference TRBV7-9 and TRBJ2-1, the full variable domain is DTGVSQNPRHKITKRGQNVTFRCDPISEHNRLYWYRQTLGQGPEFLTYFQNEAQLEKSRLLSDRFSAERPKGSFSTLEIQRTEQGDSAMYLCASSLGARSWFFGPGTRLTVL.

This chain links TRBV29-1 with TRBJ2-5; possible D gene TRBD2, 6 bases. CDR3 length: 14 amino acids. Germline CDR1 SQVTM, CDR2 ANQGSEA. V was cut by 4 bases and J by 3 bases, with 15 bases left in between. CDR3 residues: CSVVENRREETQYF. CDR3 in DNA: TGCAGCGTTGTGGAGAACAGGAGGGAAGAGACCCAGTACTTC.

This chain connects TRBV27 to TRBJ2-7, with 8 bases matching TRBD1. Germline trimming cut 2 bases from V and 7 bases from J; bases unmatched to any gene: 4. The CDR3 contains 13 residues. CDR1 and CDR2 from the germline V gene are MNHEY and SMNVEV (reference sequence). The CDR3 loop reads CASSLSRGLEQYF. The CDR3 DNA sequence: TGTGCCAGCAGTTTAAGCAGGGGGCTTGAGCAGTACTTC.

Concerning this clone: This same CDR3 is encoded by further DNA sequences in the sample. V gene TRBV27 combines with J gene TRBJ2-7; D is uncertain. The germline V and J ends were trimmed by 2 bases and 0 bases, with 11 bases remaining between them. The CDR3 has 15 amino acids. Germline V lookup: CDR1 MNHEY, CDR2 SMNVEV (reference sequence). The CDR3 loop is CASSLTGPSSYEQYF. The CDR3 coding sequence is TGTGCCAGCAGTTTAACCGGGCCGAGCTCCTACGAGCAGTACTTC.

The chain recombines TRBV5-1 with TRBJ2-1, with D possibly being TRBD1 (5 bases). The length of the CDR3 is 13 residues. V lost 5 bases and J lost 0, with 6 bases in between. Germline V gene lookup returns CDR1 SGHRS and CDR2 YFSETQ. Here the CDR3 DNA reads TGCGCCAGCAGGGACAACTCCTACAATGAGCAGTTCTTC. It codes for CASRDNSYNEQFF.

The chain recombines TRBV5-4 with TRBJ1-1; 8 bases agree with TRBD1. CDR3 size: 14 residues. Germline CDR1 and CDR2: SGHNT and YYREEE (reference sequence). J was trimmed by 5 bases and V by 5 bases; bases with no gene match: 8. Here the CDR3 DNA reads TGTGCCAGCAGACCCACAGGGGGGTGGACTGAAGCTTTCTTT. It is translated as CASRPTGGWTEAFF.

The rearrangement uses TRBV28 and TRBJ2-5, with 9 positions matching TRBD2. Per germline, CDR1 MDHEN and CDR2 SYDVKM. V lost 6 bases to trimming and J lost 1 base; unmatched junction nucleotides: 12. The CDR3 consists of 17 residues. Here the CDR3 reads CASRASMGLALQETQYF. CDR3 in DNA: TGTGCCAGCAGAGCCAGCATGGGACTAGCACTCCAAGAGACCCAGTACTTC.

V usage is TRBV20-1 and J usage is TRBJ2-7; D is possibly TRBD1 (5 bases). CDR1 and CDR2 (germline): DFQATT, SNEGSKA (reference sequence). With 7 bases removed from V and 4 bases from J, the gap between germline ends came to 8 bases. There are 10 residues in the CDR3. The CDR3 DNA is TGCAGTGTGAAGGGGTACGAGCAGTACTTC. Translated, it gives CSVKGYEQYF.

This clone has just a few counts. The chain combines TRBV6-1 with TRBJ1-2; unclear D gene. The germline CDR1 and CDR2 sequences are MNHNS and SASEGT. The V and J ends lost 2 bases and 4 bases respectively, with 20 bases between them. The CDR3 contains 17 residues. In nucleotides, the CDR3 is TGTGCCAGCAGTGAACTTCAACCCCCCTTCACCCCCTATGGCTACACCTTC. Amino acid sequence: CASSELQPPFTPYGYTF.

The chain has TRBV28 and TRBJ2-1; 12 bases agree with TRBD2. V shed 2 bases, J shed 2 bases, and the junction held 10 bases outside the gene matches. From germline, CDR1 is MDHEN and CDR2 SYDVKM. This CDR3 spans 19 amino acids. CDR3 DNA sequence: TGTGCCAGCAGTTTACTTCTAGCGGGAGGGGGGGATACCTACAATGAGCAGTTCTTC. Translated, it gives CASSLLLAGGGDTYNEQFF.

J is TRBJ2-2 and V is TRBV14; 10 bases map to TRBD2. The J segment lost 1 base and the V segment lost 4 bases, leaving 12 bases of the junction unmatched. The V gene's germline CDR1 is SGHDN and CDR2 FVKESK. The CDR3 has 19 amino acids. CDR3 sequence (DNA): TGTGCCAGCAGCCTCAAAGTCGGACTAGCGGCTCTGAACACCGGGGAGCTGTTTTTT. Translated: CASSLKVGLAALNTGELFF. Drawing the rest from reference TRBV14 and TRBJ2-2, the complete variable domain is EAGVTQFPSHSVIEKGQTVTLRCDPISGHDNLYWYRRVMGKEIKFLLHFVKESKQDESGMPNNRFLAERTGGTYSTLKVQPAELEDSGVYFCASSLKVGLAALNTGELFFGEGSRLTVL.

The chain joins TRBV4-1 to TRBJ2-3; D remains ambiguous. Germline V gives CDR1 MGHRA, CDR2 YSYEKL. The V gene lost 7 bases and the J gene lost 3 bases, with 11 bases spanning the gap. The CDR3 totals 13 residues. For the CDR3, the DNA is TGCGCCAGCACCGTACCCGATACAGATACGCAGTATTTT. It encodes CASTVPDTDTQYF.